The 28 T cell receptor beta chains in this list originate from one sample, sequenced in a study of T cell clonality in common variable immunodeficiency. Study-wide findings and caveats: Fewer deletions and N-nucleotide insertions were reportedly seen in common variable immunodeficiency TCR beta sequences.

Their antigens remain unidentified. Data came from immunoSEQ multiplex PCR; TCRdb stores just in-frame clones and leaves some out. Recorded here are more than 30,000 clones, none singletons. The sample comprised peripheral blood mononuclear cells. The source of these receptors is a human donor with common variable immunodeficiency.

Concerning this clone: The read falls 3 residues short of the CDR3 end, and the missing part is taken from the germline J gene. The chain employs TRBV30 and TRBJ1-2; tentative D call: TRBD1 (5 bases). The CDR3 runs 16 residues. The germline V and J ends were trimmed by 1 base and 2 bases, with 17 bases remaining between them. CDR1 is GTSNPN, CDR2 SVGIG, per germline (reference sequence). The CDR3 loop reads CAWSAVLPGRNYGYTF. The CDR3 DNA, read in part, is TGTGCCTGGAGTGCTGTACTTCCAGGGCGAAACTATGGC. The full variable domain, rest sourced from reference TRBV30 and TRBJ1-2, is SQTIHQWPATLVQPVGSPLSLECTVEGTSNPNLYWYRQAAGRGLQLLFYSVGIGQISSEVPQNLSASRPQDRQFILSSKKLLLSDSGFYLCAWSAVLPGRNYGYTFGSGTRLTVV.

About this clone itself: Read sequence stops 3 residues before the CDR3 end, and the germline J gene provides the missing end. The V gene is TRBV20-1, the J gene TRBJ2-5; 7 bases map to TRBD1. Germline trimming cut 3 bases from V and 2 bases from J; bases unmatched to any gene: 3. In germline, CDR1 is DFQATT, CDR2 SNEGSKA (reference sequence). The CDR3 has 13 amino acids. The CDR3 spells CSASTGEQETQYF. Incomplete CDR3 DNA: TGCAGTGCTAGCACAGGGGAACAAGAGACC.

CDR3 DNA (partial): TGCGCCAGCAGCTGGGGGGGGCGAGAGACC. Its protein product is CASSWGGRET. The complete CDR3 protein is CASSWGGRETQYF. The chain recombines TRBV5-1 with TRBJ2-5; tentative D call: TRBD2 (7 bases). The read comes to an end 3 residues before the CDR3 does, leaving the germline J gene to fill in the end. The CDR3 loop spans 13 amino acids. Trimming removed 3 bases from V and 4 bases from J, with 10 bases in between. Germline V gives CDR1 SGHRS, CDR2 YFSETQ.

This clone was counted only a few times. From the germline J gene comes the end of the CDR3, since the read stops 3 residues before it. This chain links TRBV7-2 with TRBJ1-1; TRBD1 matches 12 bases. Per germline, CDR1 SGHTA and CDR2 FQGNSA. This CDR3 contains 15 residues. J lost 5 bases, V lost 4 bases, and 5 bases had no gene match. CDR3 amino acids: CASSYGTGGTTEAFF. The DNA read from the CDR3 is TGTGCCAGCAGCTACGGGACAGGGGGCACGACTGAA.

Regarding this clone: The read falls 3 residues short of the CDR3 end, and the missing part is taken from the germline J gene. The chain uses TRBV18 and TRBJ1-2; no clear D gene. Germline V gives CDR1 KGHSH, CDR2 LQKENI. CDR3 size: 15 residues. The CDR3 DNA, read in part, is TGTGCCAGCTCCCAGGACCCAGGAGGCGCGGGGAGC. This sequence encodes CASSQDPGGAGS. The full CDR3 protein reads CASSQDPGGAGSYTF.

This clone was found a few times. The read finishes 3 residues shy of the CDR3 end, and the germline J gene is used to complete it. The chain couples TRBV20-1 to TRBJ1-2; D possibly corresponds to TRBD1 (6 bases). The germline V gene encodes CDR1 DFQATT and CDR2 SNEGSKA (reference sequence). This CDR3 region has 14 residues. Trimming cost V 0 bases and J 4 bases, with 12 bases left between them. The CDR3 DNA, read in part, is TGCAGTGCTAGAGATTCAGGGGAGAGCTATGGC. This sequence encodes CSARDSGESYG. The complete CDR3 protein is CSARDSGESYGYTF.

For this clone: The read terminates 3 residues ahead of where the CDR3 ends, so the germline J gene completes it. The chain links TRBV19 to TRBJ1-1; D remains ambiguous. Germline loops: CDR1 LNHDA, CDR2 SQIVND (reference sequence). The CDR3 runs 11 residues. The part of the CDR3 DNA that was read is TGTGCCAGTAGGTCAACTAGGGAA. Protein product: CASRSTRE. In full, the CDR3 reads CASRSTREAFF.

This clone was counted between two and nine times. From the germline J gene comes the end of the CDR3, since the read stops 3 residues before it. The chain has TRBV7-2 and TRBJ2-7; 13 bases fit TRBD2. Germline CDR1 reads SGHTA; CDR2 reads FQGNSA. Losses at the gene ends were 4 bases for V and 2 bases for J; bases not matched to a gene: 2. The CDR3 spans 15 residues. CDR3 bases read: TGTGCCAGCAGCTACGGACTAGCGGGGGCCTACGAG. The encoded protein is CASSYGLAGAYE. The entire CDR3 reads CASSYGLAGAYEQYF.

CDR3 region: CSASPRQGSAEAFF. The sequenced part of the CDR3 DNA is TGCAGTGCCAGCCCCCGCCAGGGCTCGGCTGAA. This chain connects TRBV20-1 to TRBJ1-1; TRBD1 is a possible D gene (5 bases). The CDR3 extends 3 residues past the end of the read, so its final part is completed from the germline J gene. Trimming removed 6 bases at V and 6 bases at J, with 20 bases between. This CDR3 is built from 14 residues. Germline assignment: CDR1 DFQATT and CDR2 SNEGSKA (reference sequence).

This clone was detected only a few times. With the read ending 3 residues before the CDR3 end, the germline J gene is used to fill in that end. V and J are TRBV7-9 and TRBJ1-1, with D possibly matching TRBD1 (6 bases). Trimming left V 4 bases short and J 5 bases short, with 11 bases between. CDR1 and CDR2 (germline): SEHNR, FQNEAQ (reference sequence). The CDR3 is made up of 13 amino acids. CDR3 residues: CASSSGQSTEAFF. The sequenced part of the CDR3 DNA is TGTGCCAGCAGCTCAGGACAGAGTACTGAA.

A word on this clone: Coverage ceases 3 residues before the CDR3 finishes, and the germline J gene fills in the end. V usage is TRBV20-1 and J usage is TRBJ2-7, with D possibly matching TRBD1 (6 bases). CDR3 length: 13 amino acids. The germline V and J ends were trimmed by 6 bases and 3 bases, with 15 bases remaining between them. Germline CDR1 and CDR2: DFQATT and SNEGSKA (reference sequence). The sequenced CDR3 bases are TGCAGTGCCCCAAAACAGGGATACTACGAG. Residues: CSAPKQGYYE. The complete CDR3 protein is CSAPKQGYYEQYF.

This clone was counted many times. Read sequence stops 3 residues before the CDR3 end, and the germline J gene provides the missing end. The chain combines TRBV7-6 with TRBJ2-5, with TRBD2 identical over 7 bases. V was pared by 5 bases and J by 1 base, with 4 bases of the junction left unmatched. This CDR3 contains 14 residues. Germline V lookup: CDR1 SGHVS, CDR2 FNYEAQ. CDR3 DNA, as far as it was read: TGTGCCAGCAGCGTCGGGGGGATCCAAGAGACC. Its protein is CASSVGGIQET. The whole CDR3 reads CASSVGGIQETQYF.

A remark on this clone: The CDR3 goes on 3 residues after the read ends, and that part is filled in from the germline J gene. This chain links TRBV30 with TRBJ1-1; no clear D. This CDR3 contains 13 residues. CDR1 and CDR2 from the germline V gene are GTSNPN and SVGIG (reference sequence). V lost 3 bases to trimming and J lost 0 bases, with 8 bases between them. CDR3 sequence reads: CAWSRHLNTEAFF. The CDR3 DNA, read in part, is TGTGCCTGGAGCAGACACCTGAACACTGAA.

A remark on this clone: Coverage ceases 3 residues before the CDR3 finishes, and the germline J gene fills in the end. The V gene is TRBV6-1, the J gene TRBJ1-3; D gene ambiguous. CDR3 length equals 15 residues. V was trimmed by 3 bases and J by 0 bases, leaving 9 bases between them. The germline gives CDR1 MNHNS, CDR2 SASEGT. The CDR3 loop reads CASSDRSLSGNTIYF. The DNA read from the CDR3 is TGTGCCAGCAGTGACAGGAGCCTCTCTGGAAACACC.

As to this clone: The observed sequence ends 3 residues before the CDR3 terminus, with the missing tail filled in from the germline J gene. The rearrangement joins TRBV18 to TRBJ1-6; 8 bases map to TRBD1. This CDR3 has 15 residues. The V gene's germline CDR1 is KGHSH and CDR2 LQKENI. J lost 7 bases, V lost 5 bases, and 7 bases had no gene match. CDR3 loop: CASSTRTGMNSPLHF. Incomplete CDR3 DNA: TGTGCCAGCTCAACCCGGACAGGGATGAATTCACCC.

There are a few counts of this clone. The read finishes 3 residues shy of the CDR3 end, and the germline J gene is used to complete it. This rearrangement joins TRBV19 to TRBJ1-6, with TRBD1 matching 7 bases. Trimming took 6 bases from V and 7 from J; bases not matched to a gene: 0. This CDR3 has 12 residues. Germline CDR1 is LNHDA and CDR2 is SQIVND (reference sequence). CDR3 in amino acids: CASRTGNSPLHF. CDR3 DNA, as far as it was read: TGTGCCAGTAGGACAGGGAATTCACCC.

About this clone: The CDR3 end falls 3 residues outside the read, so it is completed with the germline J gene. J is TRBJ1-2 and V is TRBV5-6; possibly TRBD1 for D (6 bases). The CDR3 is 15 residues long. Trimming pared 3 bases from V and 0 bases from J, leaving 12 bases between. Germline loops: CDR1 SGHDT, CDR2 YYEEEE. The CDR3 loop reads CASSSRTETNYGYTF. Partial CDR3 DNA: TGTGCCAGCAGCTCAAGGACAGAGACTAACTATGGC. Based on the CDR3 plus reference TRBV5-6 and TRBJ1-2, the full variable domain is DAGVTQSPTHLIKTRGQQVTLRCSPKSGHDTVSWYQQALGQGPQFIFQYYEEEERQRGNFPDRFSGHQFPNYSSELNVNALLLGDSALYLCASSSRTETNYGYTFGSGTRLTVV.

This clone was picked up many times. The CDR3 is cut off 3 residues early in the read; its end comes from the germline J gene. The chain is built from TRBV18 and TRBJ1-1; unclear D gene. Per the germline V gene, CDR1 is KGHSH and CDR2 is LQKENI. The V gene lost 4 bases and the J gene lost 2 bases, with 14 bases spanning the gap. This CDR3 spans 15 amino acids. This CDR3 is CASSREAESNTEAFF. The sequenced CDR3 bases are TGTGCCAGCTCACGTGAGGCGGAGAGCAACACTGAA.

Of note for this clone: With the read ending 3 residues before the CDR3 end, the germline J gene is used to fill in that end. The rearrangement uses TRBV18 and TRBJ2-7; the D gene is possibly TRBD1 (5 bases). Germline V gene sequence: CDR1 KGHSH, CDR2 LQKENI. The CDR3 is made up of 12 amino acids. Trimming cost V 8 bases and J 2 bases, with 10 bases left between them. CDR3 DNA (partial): TGTGCCAGCGCGGCGACAGCCTACGAG. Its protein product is CASAATAYE. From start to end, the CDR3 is CASAATAYEQYF. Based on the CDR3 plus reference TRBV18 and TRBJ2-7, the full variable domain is NAGVMQNPRHLVRRRGQEARLRCSPMKGHSHVYWYRQLPEEGLKFMVYLQKENIIDESGMPKERFSAEFPKEGPSILRIQQVVRGDSAAYFCASAATAYEQYFGPGTRLTVT.

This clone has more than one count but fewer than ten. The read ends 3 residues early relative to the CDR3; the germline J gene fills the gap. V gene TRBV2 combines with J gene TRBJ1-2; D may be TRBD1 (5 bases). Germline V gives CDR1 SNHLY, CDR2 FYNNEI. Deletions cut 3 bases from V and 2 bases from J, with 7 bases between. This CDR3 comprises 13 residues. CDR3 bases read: TGTGCCAGCAGTGACGCAGGGAACTATGGC. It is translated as CASSDAGNYG. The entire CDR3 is CASSDAGNYGYTF.

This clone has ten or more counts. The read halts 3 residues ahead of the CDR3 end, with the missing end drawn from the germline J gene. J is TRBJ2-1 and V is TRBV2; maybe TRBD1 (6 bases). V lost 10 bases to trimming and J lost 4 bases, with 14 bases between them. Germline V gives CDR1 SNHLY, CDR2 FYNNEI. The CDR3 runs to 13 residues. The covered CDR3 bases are TGTGCCATCCGGGACACCCTTTACAATGAG. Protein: CAIRDTLYNE. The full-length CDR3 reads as CAIRDTLYNEQFF.

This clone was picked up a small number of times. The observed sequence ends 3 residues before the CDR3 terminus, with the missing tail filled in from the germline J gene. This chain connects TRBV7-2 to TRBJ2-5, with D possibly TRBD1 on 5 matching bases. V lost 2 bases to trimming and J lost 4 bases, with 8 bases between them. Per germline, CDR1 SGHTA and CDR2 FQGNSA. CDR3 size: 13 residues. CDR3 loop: CASSLNRPETQYF. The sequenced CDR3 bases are TGTGCCAGCAGCTTAAACAGGCCAGAGACC.

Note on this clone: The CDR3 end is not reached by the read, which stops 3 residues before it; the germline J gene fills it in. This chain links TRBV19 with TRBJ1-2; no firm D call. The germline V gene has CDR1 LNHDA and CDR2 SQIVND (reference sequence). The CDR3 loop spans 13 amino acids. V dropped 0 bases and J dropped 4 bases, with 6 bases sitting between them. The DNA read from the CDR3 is TGTGCCAGTAGTATAGATCGCGGCTATGGC. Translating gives CASSIDRGYG. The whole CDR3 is CASSIDRGYGYTF.

CDR3 DNA, as far as it was read: TGTGCCTGGGTCGATTCACCC. Residues: CAWVDSP. The full CDR3 is CAWVDSPLHF. V usage is TRBV30 and J usage is TRBJ1-6; D is uncertain. The read terminates 3 residues before the CDR3 end, so the remaining end is supplied by the germline J gene. The CDR3 is 10 residues long. The V end was cut by 5 bases, the J end by 8 bases, with 4 bases between. Germline CDR1 and CDR2: GTSNPN and SVGIG (reference sequence).

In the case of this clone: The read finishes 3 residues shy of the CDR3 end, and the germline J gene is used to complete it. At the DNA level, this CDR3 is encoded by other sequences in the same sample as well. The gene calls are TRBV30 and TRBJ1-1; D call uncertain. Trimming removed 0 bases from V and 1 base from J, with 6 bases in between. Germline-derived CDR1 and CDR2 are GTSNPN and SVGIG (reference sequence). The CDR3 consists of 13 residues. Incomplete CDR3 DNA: TGTGCCTGGAGTGTACGGGGGAACACTGAA. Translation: CAWSVRGNTE. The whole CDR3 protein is CAWSVRGNTEAFF. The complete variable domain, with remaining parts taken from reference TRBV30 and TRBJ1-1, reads SQTIHQWPATLVQPVGSPLSLECTVEGTSNPNLYWYRQAAGRGLQLLFYSVGIGQISSEVPQNLSASRPQDRQFILSSKKLLLSDSGFYLCAWSVRGNTEAFFGQGTRLTVV.

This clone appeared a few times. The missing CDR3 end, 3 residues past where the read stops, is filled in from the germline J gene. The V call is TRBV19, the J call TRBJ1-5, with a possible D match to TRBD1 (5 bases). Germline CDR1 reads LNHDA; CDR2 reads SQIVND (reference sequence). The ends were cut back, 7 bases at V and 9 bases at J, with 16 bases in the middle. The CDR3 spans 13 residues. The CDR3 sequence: CASIAAGNAPQHF. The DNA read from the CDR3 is TGTGCCAGTATAGCGGCAGGGAACGCGCCC. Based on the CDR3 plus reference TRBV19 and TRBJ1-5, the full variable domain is DGGITQSPKYLFRKEGQNVTLSCEQNLNHDAMYWYRQDPGQGLRLIYYSQIVNDFQKGDIAEGYSVSREKKESFPLTVTSAQKNPTAFYLCASIAAGNAPQHFGDGTRLSIL.

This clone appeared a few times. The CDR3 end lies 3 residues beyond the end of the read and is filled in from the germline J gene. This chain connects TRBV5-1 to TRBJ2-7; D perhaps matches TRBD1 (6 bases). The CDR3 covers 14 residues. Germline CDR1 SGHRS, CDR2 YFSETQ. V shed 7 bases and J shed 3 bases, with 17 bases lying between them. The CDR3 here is CASGGQFPYYEQYF. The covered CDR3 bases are TGCGCCAGCGGTGGACAGTTTCCCTACTACGAG. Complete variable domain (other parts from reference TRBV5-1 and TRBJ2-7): KAGVTQTPRYLIKTRGQQVTLSCSPISGHRSVSWYQQTPGQGLQFLFEYFSETQRNKGNFPGRFSGRQFSNSRSEMNVSTLELGDSALYLCASGGQFPYYEQYFGPGTRLTVT.

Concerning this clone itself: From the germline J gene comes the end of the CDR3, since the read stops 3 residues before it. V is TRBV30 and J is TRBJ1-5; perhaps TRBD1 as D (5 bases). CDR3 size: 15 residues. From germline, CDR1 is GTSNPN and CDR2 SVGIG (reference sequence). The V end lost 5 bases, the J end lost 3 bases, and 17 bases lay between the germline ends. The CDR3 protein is CAWGGDSHLNQPQHF. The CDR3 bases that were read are TGTGCCTGGGGTGGCGACAGCCACCTCAATCAGCCC.